What follows are 29 T cell receptor beta chains derived from one specimen sequenced in a study of blood T cell repertoires in COVID-19. The assay was immunoSEQ multiplex PCR, and TCRdb's table has in-frame clones only and misses some. The sample lists approximately 110,000 clones, approximately 83% seen once, with 0.65% to 0.9% in the top ten. The sample taken for sequencing was peripheral blood. Receptors were obtained from a woman aged 70-85 years with acute or convalescent COVID-19.

V gene TRBV5-5 combines with J gene TRBJ2-7; D possibly corresponds to TRBD1 (6 bases). The V gene lost 1 base and the J gene lost 1 base, with 12 bases spanning the gap. Germline assignment: CDR1 SGHKS and CDR2 YYEKEE (reference sequence). CDR3 length: 15 residues. CDR3 amino acids: CASSLSPGHSYEQYF. DNA for the CDR3: TGTGCCAGCAGCTTGTCCCCGGGACATTCCTACGAGCAGTACTTC.

This clone was detected only a few times. The J gene is TRBJ2-7, the V gene TRBV21-1; the table's D call, TRBD1, has no DNA check behind it. TRBV21-1 counts as a pseudogene. The CDR3 runs to 15 residues. The CDR3 sequence is CASTLNTGPLYEQYF. CDR3 DNA: TGTGCCAGCACCCTAAATACAGGCCCGTTGTACGAGCAGTACTTC.

The V and J genes are TRBV3-1 (or the pseudogene TRBV3-2) and TRBJ2-7; 8 bases fit TRBD2. J gave up 0 bases and V 4 bases, and 8 bases lay outside the gene matches. The V gene's germline CDR1 is LGHDT and CDR2 YNNKEL (reference sequence). The CDR3 is made up of 16 amino acids. The CDR3 nucleotides are TGTGCCAGCAGCCCTTTTCTTAGCGGGAACTCCTACGAGCAGTACTTC. It specifies CASSPFLSGNSYEQYF.

This clone has just one count. The V call is TRBV5-5, the J call TRBJ1-2; a possible D gene is TRBD1 (6 bases). V lost 0 bases, J lost 4 bases, and 19 bases lay in between. In germline, CDR1 is SGHKS, CDR2 YYEKEE (reference sequence). The CDR3 totals 17 residues. The CDR3 nucleotides read TGTGCCAGCAGCTTGGGGCCCCGGGACACCGATTCCTATGGCTACACCTTC. The encoded protein is CASSLGPRDTDSYGYTF.

This clone was seen more than once but under ten times. This chain joins TRBV3-1 (or the pseudogene TRBV3-2) and TRBJ1-1, with a tentative D call TRBD1 (5 bases). V lost 4 bases to trimming and J lost 4 bases, with 13 bases between them. Germline V gives CDR1 LGHDT, CDR2 YNNKEL (reference sequence). CDR3 length equals 14 residues. CDR3 sequence reads: CASSRSDRSTEAFF. The CDR3 DNA sequence: TGTGCCAGCAGCCGATCCGACAGAAGCACTGAAGCTTTCTTT.

This clone has more than one count but fewer than ten. The chain joins TRBV6-5 to TRBJ1-1; perhaps TRBD1 as D (5 bases). Germline values: CDR1 MNHEY, CDR2 SVGAGI. This CDR3 is built from 15 residues. With 0 bases removed from V and 3 bases from J, the gap between germline ends came to 11 bases. The chain's CDR3 is CASSYSNGRDTEAFF. CDR3 nucleotide sequence: TGTGCCAGCAGTTACTCGAATGGCAGGGACACTGAAGCTTTCTTT.

The table lists this clone with many counts. This chain links TRBV7-2 with TRBJ1-1; 8 nucleotides line up with TRBD1. V shed 1 base, J shed 4 bases, and the junction held 5 bases outside the gene matches. From germline, CDR1 is SGHTA and CDR2 FQGNSA. The CDR3 length is 15 residues. The CDR3 here is CASSLGTGWSTEAFF. In DNA form, the CDR3 reads TGTGCCAGCAGCTTAGGGACAGGGTGGAGCACTGAAGCTTTCTTT.

Only one count was recorded for this clone. This chain joins TRBV7-8 and TRBJ2-3; D is unclear. Trimming removed 4 bases from V and 1 base from J, with 6 bases in between. The length of the CDR3 is 13 residues. CDR1 and CDR2 from the germline V gene are SGHVS and FQNEAQ. DNA of the CDR3: TGTGCCAGCAGCTCACAAGGCACAGATACGCAGTATTTT. As protein: CASSSQGTDTQYF.

The CDR3 DNA reads TGTGCCAGCAGCCCTAGGGGAACTAGCGGGAGCGGGAATGAGCAGTTCTTC. This translates into CASSPRGTSGSGNEQFF. The J gene is TRBJ2-1, the V gene TRBV7-9; 11 bases are shared with TRBD2. This CDR3 has 17 residues. With 5 bases clipped from V and 7 bases from J, the junction kept 13 bases outside the gene matches. Per the germline V gene, CDR1 is SEHNR and CDR2 is FQNEAQ (reference sequence).

The genes are TRBV7-3 and TRBJ2-2; D possibly corresponds to TRBD1 (6 bases). The ends were cut back, 0 bases at V and 4 bases at J, with 9 bases in the middle. This CDR3 is built from 15 residues. From germline, CDR1 is SGHTA and CDR2 FQGTGA. In DNA, the CDR3 is TGTGCCAGCAGCTTAACAGGGGGTCCCACCGGGGAGCTGTTTTTT. It is translated as CASSLTGGPTGELFF.

The J gene is TRBJ1-2, the V gene TRBV15; 7 bases are a match to TRBD1. After removal of 7 bases from V and 5 bases from J, the junction contained 7 bases not matched to a gene. Per the germline V gene, CDR1 is LNHNV and CDR2 is YYDKDF (reference sequence). This CDR3 has 13 residues. The chain's CDR3 is CATTRDSQYGYTF. CDR3 coding DNA: TGTGCCACCACCCGGGACAGTCAGTATGGCTACACCTTC.

The rearrangement links TRBV19 to TRBJ1-5; no clear D gene. Per the germline V gene, CDR1 is LNHDA and CDR2 is SQIVND (reference sequence). The V and J ends lost 4 bases and 1 base respectively, with 11 bases between them. This CDR3 region has 15 residues. The CDR3 spells CASSTLHISNQPQHF. Here the CDR3 DNA reads TGTGCCAGTAGTACTTTACACATCAGCAATCAGCCCCAGCATTTT.

The chain joins TRBV9 to TRBJ2-5; 9 positions match TRBD2. Per the germline V gene, CDR1 is SGDLS and CDR2 is YYNGEE. The V segment lost 4 bases and the J segment 3 bases; nucleotides outside the gene matches: 4. The CDR3 is 14 residues long. This chain's CDR3 is CASSKRLAEETQYF. CDR3 coding DNA: TGTGCCAGCAGCAAAAGACTAGCGGAAGAGACCCAGTACTTC.

This chain uses TRBV19 with TRBJ2-4; tentative D call: TRBD1 (6 bases). Trimming left V 1 base short and J 7 bases short, with 11 bases between. Germline V CDR1 and CDR2: LNHDA, SQIVND (reference sequence). The CDR3 totals 14 residues. CDR3 in DNA: TGTGCCAGTAGTATAGGCCTACAGGGTAACATTCAGTACTTC. It is translated as CASSIGLQGNIQYF.

V gene TRBV5-1 combines with J gene TRBJ2-1; TRBD2 matches at 11 bases. Germline V CDR1 and CDR2: SGHRS, YFSETQ. The CDR3 contains 15 residues. V lost 3 bases to trimming and J lost 4 bases; unmatched junction nucleotides: 3. CDR3 in amino acids: CASSSGTSGYNEQFF. In DNA form, the CDR3 reads TGCGCCAGCAGCTCCGGGACTAGCGGTTACAATGAGCAGTTCTTC.

Notes on this clone: Other DNA sequences in this sample translate to the same CDR3. This chain connects TRBV25-1 to TRBJ2-2; possible D gene TRBD2, 6 bases. Trimming pared 4 bases from V and 1 base from J, leaving 7 bases between. Germline V gene data show CDR1 as MGHDK and CDR2 as SYGVNS. This CDR3 has 14 residues. CDR3 DNA: TGTGCCAGCAGTGCAGCGGGGAACACCGGGGAGCTGTTTTTT. This codes for CASSAAGNTGELFF.

The chain is built from TRBV28 and TRBJ2-7; D unresolved. Trimming pared 1 base from V and 6 bases from J, leaving 4 bases between. From germline, CDR1 is MDHEN and CDR2 SYDVKM. This CDR3 spans 11 amino acids. CDR3 loop: CASSLSGEQYF. The CDR3 DNA follows: TGTGCCAGCAGTTTATCCGGCGAGCAGTACTTC.

The chain couples TRBV18 to TRBJ2-1, with TRBD1 identical over 9 bases. Germline V CDR1 and CDR2: KGHSH, LQKENI. Unmatched junction bases numbered 6, after V lost 3 bases and J lost 0 bases. CDR3 length: 17 residues. Here the CDR3 DNA reads TGTGCCAGCTCACCTTTTGGGACAGGGAGCTCCTACAATGAGCAGTTCTTC. Translation: CASSPFGTGSSYNEQFF. Using reference TRBV18 and TRBJ2-1 for the parts outside the CDR3, the full variable domain is NAGVMQNPRHLVRRRGQEARLRCSPMKGHSHVYWYRQLPEEGLKFMVYLQKENIIDESGMPKERFSAEFPKEGPSILRIQQVVRGDSAAYFCASSPFGTGSSYNEQFFGPGTRLTVL.

This clone was found a few times. The chain carries TRBV29-1 and TRBJ2-2; unclear D gene. Trimming pared 4 bases from V and 6 bases from J, leaving 12 bases between. Germline CDR1 reads SQVTM; CDR2 reads ANQGSEA. The CDR3 length is 13 residues. The CDR3 DNA reads TGCAGCGTTGGCACGAGCATGGCCGGGGAGCTGTTTTTT. It specifies CSVGTSMAGELFF.

This clone was found a few times. The gene calls are TRBV2 and TRBJ1-4; the D is unclear. V lost 8 bases to trimming and J lost 4 bases, with 17 bases between them. This CDR3 has 15 amino acids. Germline CDR1 reads SNHLY; CDR2 reads FYNNEI. CDR3 region: CASGSLQNSNEKLFF. The CDR3 bases are TGTGCCAGCGGATCCCTCCAAAACAGTAATGAAAAACTGTTTTTT.

The chain employs TRBV19 and TRBJ1-5; D remains ambiguous. CDR1 LNHDA and CDR2 SQIVND come from the germline V gene (reference sequence). V shed 10 bases and J shed 5 bases, with 15 bases lying between them. This CDR3 has 13 amino acids. CDR3 in amino acids: CATEDGRDQPQHF. The CDR3 coding sequence is TGTGCCACCGAGGATGGGAGGGATCAGCCCCAGCATTTT.

J is TRBJ1-4 and V is TRBV6-1; D possibly corresponds to TRBD1 (5 bases). Germline assignment: CDR1 MNHNS and CDR2 SASEGT. CDR3 length: 15 residues. With 3 bases removed from V and 3 bases from J, the gap between germline ends came to 11 bases. The CDR3 nucleotides read TGTGCCAGCAGTGACGCAGTAGGGGCTAATGAAAAACTGTTTTTT. Translation: CASSDAVGANEKLFF.

Comments on this clone: This sample also contains other DNA sequences that code for the same CDR3. The genes are TRBV19 and TRBJ2-3; TRBD1 agrees at 9 bases. CDR1 is LNHDA, CDR2 SQIVND, per germline (reference sequence). CDR3 size: 14 residues. V lost 6 bases, J lost 3 bases, and 4 bases stayed unmatched. The DNA for the CDR3 is TGTGCCAGTAGCCGGGACAGGGTTACAGATACGCAGTATTTT. Translated, it gives CASSRDRVTDTQYF.

The chain joins TRBV5-4 to TRBJ2-3, with 8 nucleotides matching TRBD2. Trimming removed 4 bases from V and 1 base from J; junction bases left unmatched: 8. CDR3 length: 16 residues. Germline-derived CDR1 and CDR2 are SGHNT and YYREEE (reference sequence). Written as DNA, the CDR3 is TGTGCCAGCAGCCGGGAGGGCGACAGCGGCACAGATACGCAGTATTTT. It is translated as CASSREGDSGTDTQYF.

The genes are TRBV3-1 (or the pseudogene TRBV3-2) and TRBJ2-3; D may be TRBD2 (5 bases). Trimming took off 1 base at V and 4 bases at J, with 12 bases between the two ends. Germline lookup yields CDR1 LGHDT and CDR2 YNNKEL (reference sequence). This CDR3 comprises 15 residues. CDR3 sequence (DNA): TGTGCCAGCAGCCAAGTTCTAGCTCGTGCAGATACGCAGTATTTT. It translates to CASSQVLARADTQYF.

This chain uses TRBV19 with TRBJ1-1, with TRBD1 as a possible D gene (6 bases). The CDR3 spans 16 residues. Germline CDR1 LNHDA, CDR2 SQIVND (reference sequence). V lost 3 bases, J lost 3 bases, and 17 bases lay in between. The CDR3 DNA sequence: TGTGCCAGTAGTATCGGGTGGGGGCGCGTGGACACTGAAGCTTTCTTT. It specifies CASSIGWGRVDTEAFF.

Only a few counts were recorded for this clone. The J gene is TRBJ1-1, the V gene TRBV11-2; tentative D call: TRBD1 (5 bases). The V and J ends lost 5 bases and 4 bases respectively, with 11 bases between them. CDR1 is SGHAT and CDR2 is FQNNGV in the germline V gene. This CDR3 comprises 13 residues. The DNA of the CDR3 is TGTGCCAGCAGCCCTTCGGGGGGCACTGAAGCTTTCTTT. Translating gives CASSPSGGTEAFF.

The gene calls are TRBV5-1 and TRBJ1-1; D uncertain. The CDR3 runs to 13 residues. The ends were cut back, 0 bases at V and 7 bases at J, with 10 bases in the middle. Germline V gene lookup returns CDR1 SGHRS and CDR2 YFSETQ. This chain's CDR3 is CASSLDTEGEAFF. CDR3 nucleotide sequence: TGCGCCAGCAGCTTGGACACGGAGGGTGAAGCTTTCTTT.

The genes are TRBV28 and TRBJ2-7, with TRBD1 matching 8 bases. There are 15 residues in the CDR3. In germline, CDR1 is MDHEN, CDR2 SYDVKM. V shed 6 bases and J 0 bases; nucleotides not matched to a gene: 7. The DNA for the CDR3 is TGTGCCAGCAGCCCTACCCAGGGGGCCTCCTACGAGCAGTACTTC. Translation: CASSPTQGASYEQYF. The full variable domain, with the rest looked up from reference TRBV28 and TRBJ2-7, is DVKVTQSSRYLVKRTGEKVFLECVQDMDHENMFWYRQDPGLGLRLIYFSYDVKMKEKGDIPEGYSVSREKKERFSLILESASTNQTSMYLCASSPTQGASYEQYFGPGTRLTVT.